Shown below are 28 T cell receptor beta chains from a single sample sequenced in a study of T cells in Graves' hyperthyroidism and ophthalmopathy. Template material for amplifying TCR beta CDR3 regions consisted of RNA transcripts. Carried out on the TCR CDR3, a first-round RT-PCR used the HTBI primer set. TCRdb re-analysed the multiplex PCR reads in MiXCR, keeping a single row per CDR3 protein. The table includes about 590,000 distinct CDR3 sequences, around 14% detected once. Source material: blood. The receptors derive from a woman younger than 45 with Graves' hyperthyroidism.

A few counts support this clonotype. V and J are TRBV11-1 and TRBJ2-3; D call uncertain. CDR3 length: 9 residues. Germline lookup yields CDR1 SGHAT and CDR2 FQDESV (reference sequence). The germline V and J ends were trimmed by 10 bases and 6 bases, with 5 bases remaining between them. The CDR3 region is CATRDTQYF. The CDR3 DNA reads TGTGCCACAAGGGATACGCAGTATTTT.

The genes are TRBV4-1 and TRBJ2-7; 9 bases align to TRBD2. The trim removed 3 bases at V and 0 bases at J, leaving 6 bases unmatched. This CDR3 is 16 amino acids long. Germline V lookup: CDR1 MGHRA, CDR2 YSYEKL. The CDR3 sequence is CASSQRLAEHSYEQYF. CDR3 in DNA: TGCGCCAGCAGCCAGAGACTAGCGGAACACTCCTACGAGCAGTACTTC.

This chain joins TRBV9 and TRBJ1-1; D perhaps matches TRBD1 (6 bases). This CDR3 has 15 residues. Germline V lookup: CDR1 SGDLS, CDR2 YYNGEE. V dropped 0 bases and J dropped 1 base, with 10 bases sitting between them. CDR3 in DNA: TGTGCCAGCAGCGTAGCACCGGGGGCGAACACTGAAGCTTTCTTT. Amino acids: CASSVAPGANTEAFF.

This clonotype was observed a few times. This chain connects TRBV19 to TRBJ1-5, with D unclear. This CDR3 spans 14 amino acids. With 5 bases removed from V and 0 bases from J, the gap between germline ends came to 8 bases. CDR1 LNHDA and CDR2 SQIVND come from the germline V gene (reference sequence). CDR3 sequence: CASSWLNSNQPQHF. The CDR3 region has the DNA TGTGCCAGTAGTTGGCTGAATAGCAATCAGCCCCAGCATTTT. Supplemented by reference TRBV19 and TRBJ1-5, the full variable domain reads DGGITQSPKYLFRKEGQNVTLSCEQNLNHDAMYWYRQDPGQGLRLIYYSQIVNDFQKGDIAEGYSVSREKKESFPLTVTSAQKNPTAFYLCASSWLNSNQPQHFGDGTRLSIL.

This clonotype was counted many times. The V and J genes are TRBV10-2 and TRBJ2-1; 10 positions match TRBD2. Germline-derived CDR1 and CDR2 are WSHSY and SAAADI. This CDR3 region has 17 residues. Trimming removed 2 bases from V and 6 bases from J; junction bases left unmatched: 10. The CDR3 DNA follows: TGCGCCAGCAGTGAGAATCGTCGACTAGCGGGCCTCAATGAGCAGTTCTTC. Protein: CASSENRRLAGLNEQFF.

The chain carries TRBV6-5 and TRBJ1-4; D is undetermined. The CDR3 totals 16 residues. Germline V gives CDR1 MNHEY, CDR2 SVGAGI. V was pared by 2 bases and J by 7 bases, with 17 bases between. DNA of the CDR3: TGTGCCAGCAGTTACCCTCATACTGCGGGTACTGAAAAACTGTTTTTT. Encoded protein: CASSYPHTAGTEKLFF.

This clonotype was recorded many times. The CDR3 region is CASSPWTSGGPTDTQYF. In DNA, the CDR3 is TGTGCCAGCAGCCCGTGGACTAGCGGGGGCCCCACAGATACGCAGTATTTT. This chain connects TRBV11-2 to TRBJ2-3; 13 nucleotides align to TRBD2. Germline loops: CDR1 SGHAT, CDR2 FQNNGV. The CDR3 has 17 residues. J gave up 2 bases and V 5 bases, and 7 bases lay outside the gene matches.

The chain employs TRBV29-1 and TRBJ2-7; D is tentatively TRBD1 or TRBD2 (6 bases each). This CDR3 has 13 amino acids. Germline values: CDR1 SQVTM, CDR2 ANQGSEA. The V end was cut by 5 bases, the J end by 7 bases, with 18 bases between. The CDR3 sequence: CSVKGWGAGEQYF. The CDR3 DNA reads as TGCAGCGTTAAAGGGTGGGGGGCAGGGGAGCAGTACTTC.

This clonotype was seen repeatedly, ten times or more. The chain recombines TRBV7-9 with TRBJ2-1; D is unclear. The CDR3 runs 13 residues. In germline, CDR1 is SEHNR, CDR2 FQNEAQ (reference sequence). V was cut by 1 base and J by 6 bases, with 7 bases left in between. The CDR3 sequence: CASSLVWANEQFF. CDR3 coding DNA: TGTGCCAGCAGCTTAGTCTGGGCCAATGAGCAGTTCTTC.

This chain joins TRBV7-2 and TRBJ2-4, with D uncertain. CDR1 and CDR2 from the germline V gene are SGHTA and FQGNSA. The V end lost 5 bases, the J end lost 15 bases, and 8 bases lay between the germline ends. This CDR3 region has 9 residues. This CDR3 reads CASSPDPYF. The CDR3 coding sequence is TGTGCCAGCAGCCCGGATCCGTACTTC.

This clonotype occurred a few times. The chain's CDR3 is CASSQGQKRNYGYTF. In DNA form, the CDR3 reads TGTGCCAGCAGCCAGGGACAGAAGCGCAACTATGGCTACACCTTC. The V call is TRBV3-1, the J call TRBJ1-2, with TRBD1 matching over 7 bases. The germline gives CDR1 LGHDT, CDR2 YNNKEL (reference sequence). The CDR3 is made up of 15 amino acids. Trimming cost V 3 bases and J 2 bases; bases outside gene matches: 6.

This clonotype was detected many times. The chain is built from TRBV27 and TRBJ2-7; TRBD2 matches at 10 bases. This CDR3 spans 16 amino acids. The germline V gene has CDR1 MNHEY and CDR2 SMNVEV (reference sequence). Trimming cost V 3 bases and J 0 bases; bases outside gene matches: 5. CDR3 bases: TGTGCCAGCAGTTTGAGGACTAGCGGCTACTCCTACGAGCAGTACTTC. Amino acid sequence: CASSLRTSGYSYEQYF.

There are many counts of this clonotype. This sequence joins TRBV6-5 and TRBJ2-7; maybe TRBD2 (5 bases). The CDR3 has 16 residues. V was pared by 0 bases and J by 1 base, with 13 bases between. From germline, CDR1 is MNHEY and CDR2 SVGAGI. CDR3 bases: TGTGCCAGCAGTTACTCGATGGCTAGCAATTCCTACGAGCAGTACTTC. Translation: CASSYSMASNSYEQYF.

The chain recombines TRBV3-1 with TRBJ2-7; TRBD2 agrees at 11 bases. This CDR3 has 18 residues. V dropped 0 bases and J dropped 1; count of bases not matched to a gene: 8. CDR1 and CDR2 (germline): LGHDT, YNNKEL (reference sequence). The CDR3 is CASSQDGYSGRASYEQYF. In DNA, the CDR3 is TGTGCCAGCAGCCAAGATGGATATAGCGGGAGGGCATCCTACGAGCAGTACTTC.

As concerns this clonotype: A much larger clone differs from this one at a single base, so this may be a read error. V gene TRBV6-9 combines with J gene TRBJ2-2; D remains ambiguous. Germline V gene data show CDR1 as MNHGY and CDR2 as SVAAGI. This CDR3 contains 13 residues. CDR3 amino acids: CTSSYRYTGELFF. The CDR3 region has the DNA TGTACCAGCAGTTACCGATACACCGGGGAGCTGTTTTTT.

V is TRBV19 and J is TRBJ2-7, with 9 bases identical to TRBD1. The CDR3 has 17 amino acids. V dropped 5 bases and J dropped 3; count of bases not matched to a gene: 14. From germline, CDR1 is LNHDA and CDR2 SQIVND (reference sequence). The DNA of the CDR3 is TGTGCCAGTAGTCGGTCGGGACAGGGCTTCCCGAGCTACGAGCAGTACTTC. It specifies CASSRSGQGFPSYEQYF.

Many counts were recorded for this clonotype. The chain has TRBV7-9 and TRBJ2-1; 9 positions match TRBD1. Germline trimming cut 6 bases from V and 8 bases from J; bases unmatched to any gene: 17. The CDR3 consists of 17 residues. CDR1 and CDR2 (germline): SEHNR, FQNEAQ (reference sequence). The CDR3 nucleotides read TGTGCCAGCAGTCAACCCCAAACGGACAGGGGTAAGGATGAGCAGTTCTTC. Protein: CASSQPQTDRGKDEQFF.

This clonotype appeared many times. The chain couples TRBV30 to TRBJ1-5; TRBD1 agrees at 8 bases. Per the germline V gene, CDR1 is GTSNPN and CDR2 is SVGIG (reference sequence). The V segment lost 3 bases and the J segment 5 bases; nucleotides outside the gene matches: 3. This CDR3 contains 13 residues. The CDR3 DNA sequence: TGTGCCTGGAGCCAGGGGGCTCATCAGCCCCAGCATTTT. Its protein is CAWSQGAHQPQHF.

Many counts were recorded for this clonotype. The V gene is TRBV20-1, the J gene TRBJ2-7, with 8 bases fitting TRBD2. The germline gives CDR1 DFQATT, CDR2 SNEGSKA (reference sequence). The CDR3 is made up of 13 amino acids. J was trimmed by 3 bases and V by 5 bases; bases with no gene match: 6. The CDR3 is CSARPTSGYEQYF. The CDR3 DNA sequence: TGCAGTGCTCGCCCTACTAGCGGCTACGAGCAGTACTTC.

The chain has TRBV20-1 and TRBJ1-2; D is possibly TRBD1 (5 bases). The CDR3 has 17 amino acids. CDR1 is DFQATT, CDR2 SNEGSKA, per germline (reference sequence). Between the trimmed V and J ends, which lost 2 bases and 4 bases, there was a span of 23 bases. The CDR3 coding sequence is TGCAGTGCTAGAATCAGAACAATGGGGGGACGCGGCTATGGCTACACCTTC. Protein: CSARIRTMGGRGYGYTF.

Details on this clonotype: One junction end does not reproduce the germline sequence, and a read error may be involved. The gene calls are TRBV3-1 and TRBJ2-2; a weak D match, TRBD2 (6 bases). This CDR3 is 14 amino acids long. Germline V gives CDR1 LGHDT, CDR2 YNNKEL (reference sequence). The CDR3 region has the DNA TGTGCCAGCAGCCAAGCCGCCGAAGCCGGGGGGCTGTTTTTT. Amino acid sequence: CASSQAAEAGGLFF.

This clonotype appeared many times. The chain carries TRBV6-1 and TRBJ2-7; 9 nucleotides agree with TRBD1. This CDR3 contains 14 residues. Germline CDR1 MNHNS, CDR2 SASEGT. The junction had 7 bases not matched to a gene; V was cut back by 6 bases and J by 4 bases. The CDR3 loop reads CASSRGTGSYEQYF. The CDR3 DNA sequence: TGTGCCAGCAGCCGGGGGACAGGGAGTTACGAGCAGTACTTC.

Ten or more counts support this clonotype. The chain has TRBV20-1 and TRBJ2-1; 10 nucleotides agree with TRBD2. The CDR3 contains 18 residues. With 0 bases clipped from V and 3 bases from J, the junction kept 11 bases outside the gene matches. CDR1 DFQATT and CDR2 SNEGSKA come from the germline V gene (reference sequence). The CDR3 bases are TGCAGTGCTAGAGATCTCCGGCTAGCGGGAGATGTCTACAATGAGCAGTTCTTC. Encoded protein: CSARDLRLAGDVYNEQFF.

The chain employs TRBV5-5 and TRBJ2-7; the match to TRBD1 covers 8 bases. The CDR3 loop spans 16 amino acids. The germline V gene encodes CDR1 SGHKS and CDR2 YYEKEE (reference sequence). V gave up 0 bases and J gave up 3 bases; unmatched junction bases: 8. The CDR3 protein is CASSLDKWTGIYEQYF. CDR3 bases: TGTGCCAGCAGCTTGGATAAGTGGACAGGGATCTACGAGCAGTACTTC.

This clonotype has a single count. The V and J genes are TRBV6-2 or TRBV6-3 and TRBJ1-5; possible D gene TRBD1, 6 bases. Germline CDR1 is MNHEY and CDR2 is SVGEGT. This CDR3 is built from 14 residues. V was cut by 6 bases and J by 4 bases, with 13 bases left in between. The CDR3 DNA sequence: TGTGCCAGCAGAAAGACAGGCATTAATCAGCCCCAGCATTTT. Encoded protein: CASRKTGINQPQHF.

This chain joins TRBV4-3 and TRBJ2-7, with 8 positions matching TRBD1. The germline gives CDR1 LGHNA, CDR2 YSLEER. CDR3 size: 17 residues. With V trimmed by 0 bases and J by 3 bases, 10 bases remained unmatched. CDR3: CASSQDKAGQDVYEQYF. The DNA for the CDR3 is TGCGCCAGCAGCCAAGATAAGGCGGGACAGGATGTCTACGAGCAGTACTTC.

The CDR3 sequence is CSGRQGSGELFF. The CDR3, as DNA: TGCAGCGGACGACAGGGGAGCGGGGAGCTGTTTTTT. This chain links TRBV29-1 with TRBJ2-2; TRBD1 matches at 8 bases. CDR3 size: 12 residues. CDR1 and CDR2 from the germline V gene are SQVTM and ANQGSEA. V trimming: 7 bases; J trimming: 7 bases; junction bases outside the gene matches: 5.

The chain recombines TRBV20-1 with TRBJ1-3, with TRBD1 as a possible D gene (5 bases). The CDR3 sequence is 15 residues long. CDR1 is DFQATT and CDR2 is SNEGSKA in the germline V gene (reference sequence). Trimming removed 3 bases at V and 4 bases at J, with 16 bases between. CDR3 sequence: CSARGPGSFGNTIYF. CDR3 nucleotide sequence: TGCAGTGCTAGGGGACCCGGATCCTTCGGAAACACCATATATTTT.